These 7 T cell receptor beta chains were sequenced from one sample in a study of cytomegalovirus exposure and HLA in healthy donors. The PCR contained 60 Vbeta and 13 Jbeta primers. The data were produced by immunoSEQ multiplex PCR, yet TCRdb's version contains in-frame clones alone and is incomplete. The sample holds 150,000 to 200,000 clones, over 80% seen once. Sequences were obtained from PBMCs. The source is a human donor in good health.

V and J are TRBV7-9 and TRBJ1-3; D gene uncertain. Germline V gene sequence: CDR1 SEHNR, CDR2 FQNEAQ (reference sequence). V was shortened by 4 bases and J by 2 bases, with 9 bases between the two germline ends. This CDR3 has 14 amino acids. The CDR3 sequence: CASSYPVPGNTIYF. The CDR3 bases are TGTGCCAGCAGCTACCCAGTCCCTGGAAACACCATATATTTT.

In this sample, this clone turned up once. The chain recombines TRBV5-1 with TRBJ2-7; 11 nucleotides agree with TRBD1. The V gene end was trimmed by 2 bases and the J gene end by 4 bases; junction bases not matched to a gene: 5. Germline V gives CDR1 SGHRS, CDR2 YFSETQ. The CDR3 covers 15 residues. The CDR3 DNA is TGCGCCAGCAGCTTTTACGGGACAGGGGGGTACGAGCAGTACTTC. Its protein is CASSFYGTGGYEQYF. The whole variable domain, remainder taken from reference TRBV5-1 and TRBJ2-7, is KAGVTQTPRYLIKTRGQQVTLSCSPISGHRSVSWYQQTPGQGLQFLFEYFSETQRNKGNFPGRFSGRQFSNSRSEMNVSTLELGDSALYLCASSFYGTGGYEQYFGPGTRLTVT.

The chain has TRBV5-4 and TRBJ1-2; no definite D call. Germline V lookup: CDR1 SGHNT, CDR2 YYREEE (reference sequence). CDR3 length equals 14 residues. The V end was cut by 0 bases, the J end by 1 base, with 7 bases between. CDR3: CASSLARGNYGYTF. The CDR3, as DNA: TGTGCCAGCAGCTTGGCCCGGGGTAACTATGGCTACACCTTC.

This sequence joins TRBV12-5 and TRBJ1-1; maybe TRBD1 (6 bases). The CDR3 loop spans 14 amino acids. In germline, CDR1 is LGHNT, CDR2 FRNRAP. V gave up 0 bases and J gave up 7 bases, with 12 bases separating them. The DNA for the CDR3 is TGTGCTAGTGGTTTGGTAGGGGGTAAGGGTGAAGCTTTCTTT. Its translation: CASGLVGGKGEAFF.

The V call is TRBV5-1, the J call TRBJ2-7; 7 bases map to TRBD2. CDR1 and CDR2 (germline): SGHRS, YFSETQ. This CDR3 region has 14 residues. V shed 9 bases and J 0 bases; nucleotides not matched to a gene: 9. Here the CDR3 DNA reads TGCGCCACCCTCCAGCGGGGCTACTCCTACGAGCAGTACTTC. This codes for CATLQRGYSYEQYF. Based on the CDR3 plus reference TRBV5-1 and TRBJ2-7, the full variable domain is KAGVTQTPRYLIKTRGQQVTLSCSPISGHRSVSWYQQTPGQGLQFLFEYFSETQRNKGNFPGRFSGRQFSNSRSEMNVSTLELGDSALYLCATLQRGYSYEQYFGPGTRLTVT.

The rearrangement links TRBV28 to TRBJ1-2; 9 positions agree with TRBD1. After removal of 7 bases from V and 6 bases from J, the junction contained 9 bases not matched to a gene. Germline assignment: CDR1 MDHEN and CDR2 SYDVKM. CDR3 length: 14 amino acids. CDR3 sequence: CASTRDRVTDGYTF. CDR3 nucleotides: TGTGCCAGCACCAGGGACAGGGTAACGGATGGCTACACCTTC.

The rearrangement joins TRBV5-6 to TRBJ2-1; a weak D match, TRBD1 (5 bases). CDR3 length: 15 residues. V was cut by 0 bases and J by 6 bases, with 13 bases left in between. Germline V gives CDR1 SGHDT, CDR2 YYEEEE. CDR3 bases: TGTGCCAGCAGCTTGGGGCAGGGCATCTCCAATGAGCAGTTCTTC. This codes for CASSLGQGISNEQFF.